One sample yielded the 8 T cell receptor beta chains listed below, sequenced in a study of blood T cell repertoires in COVID-19. Sequenced by immunoSEQ multiplex PCR; TCRdb stores in-frame clones only, minus some. This table has 100,000 or so clones, 88% appearing once. The sample consisted of peripheral blood. Every receptor here comes from an older woman with acute or convalescent COVID-19.

The chain links TRBV5-5 to TRBJ2-5; possible D gene TRBD2, 6 bases. This CDR3 comprises 17 residues. Germline CDR1 SGHKS, CDR2 YYEKEE (reference sequence). V was shortened by 2 bases and J by 4 bases, with 21 bases between the two germline ends. The CDR3 spells CASSFSSVTRFPETQYF. CDR3 sequence (DNA): TGTGCCAGCAGCTTCTCTTCCGTGACTAGGTTTCCAGAGACCCAGTACTTC.

This sequence joins TRBV15 and TRBJ2-2, with unresolved D. Germline CDR1 and CDR2: LNHNV and YYDKDF (reference sequence). Trimming removed 9 bases at V and 0 bases at J, with 5 bases between. This CDR3 is 12 amino acids long. The CDR3 sequence is CATSSNTGELFF. The CDR3 region has the DNA TGTGCCACGAGTTCGAACACCGGGGAGCTGTTTTTT.

The chain is built from TRBV7-3 and TRBJ2-1; 7 bases fit TRBD2. This CDR3 contains 15 residues. V was clipped by 2 bases and J by 3 bases; unmatched bases: 4. Germline V lookup: CDR1 SGHTA, CDR2 FQGTGA. The CDR3 loop reads CASSLAGAGYNEQFF. In DNA form, the CDR3 reads TGTGCCAGCAGCTTAGCGGGAGCGGGCTACAATGAGCAGTTCTTC.

The genes are TRBV6-2 or TRBV6-3 and TRBJ2-1, with D possibly being TRBD2 (5 bases). CDR1 and CDR2 (germline): MNHEY, SVGEGT. Trimming left V 6 bases short and J 10 bases short, with 19 bases between. The CDR3 has 14 residues. CDR3 loop: CASSPPGSLREQFF. CDR3 nucleotides: TGTGCCAGCAGCCCGCCGGGGAGTTTGCGGGAGCAGTTCTTC.

The genes are TRBV5-1 and TRBJ1-4; D gene unclear. Trimming took off 4 bases at V and 8 bases at J, with 12 bases between the two ends. The germline CDR1 and CDR2 sequences are SGHRS and YFSETQ. The CDR3 runs to 13 residues. The CDR3 region has the DNA TGCGCCAGCAGCAAACAGTCCACCGAAAAACTGTTTTTT. Encoded protein: CASSKQSTEKLFF.

This rearrangement joins TRBV5-4 to TRBJ2-1, with D possibly TRBD1 on 6 matching bases. V shed 4 bases and J shed 0 bases, with 14 bases lying between them. The CDR3 runs to 16 residues. The germline gives CDR1 SGHNT, CDR2 YYREEE (reference sequence). CDR3 region: CASSGGRTASYNEQFF. The CDR3 coding sequence is TGTGCCAGCAGCGGGGGCCGGACAGCCTCCTACAATGAGCAGTTCTTC. The full variable domain, rest sourced from reference TRBV5-4 and TRBJ2-1, is ETGVTQSPTHLIKTRGQQVTLRCSSQSGHNTVSWYQQALGQGPQFIFQYYREEENGRGNFPPRFSGLQFPNYSSELNVNALELDDSALYLCASSGGRTASYNEQFFGPGTRLTVL.

This clone was detected a few times. V and J are TRBV3-1 (or the pseudogene TRBV3-2) and TRBJ1-2; no clear D gene. The germline gives CDR1 LGHDT, CDR2 YNNKEL (reference sequence). This CDR3 region has 13 residues. Deletions cut 1 base from V and 8 bases from J, with 11 bases between. This chain's CDR3 is CASSQGTGRGYTF. The CDR3 nucleotides read TGTGCCAGCAGCCAAGGAACGGGGAGAGGCTACACCTTC.

The chain carries TRBV9 and TRBJ1-6, with 7 bases fitting TRBD1. The CDR3 runs 15 residues. V shed 5 bases, J shed 8 bases, and the junction held 10 bases outside the gene matches. Per the germline V gene, CDR1 is SGDLS and CDR2 is YYNGEE. Here the CDR3 reads CASSPSGTVYSPLHF. In DNA form, the CDR3 reads TGTGCCAGCAGTCCCTCCGGGACAGTCTATTCACCCCTCCACTTT.